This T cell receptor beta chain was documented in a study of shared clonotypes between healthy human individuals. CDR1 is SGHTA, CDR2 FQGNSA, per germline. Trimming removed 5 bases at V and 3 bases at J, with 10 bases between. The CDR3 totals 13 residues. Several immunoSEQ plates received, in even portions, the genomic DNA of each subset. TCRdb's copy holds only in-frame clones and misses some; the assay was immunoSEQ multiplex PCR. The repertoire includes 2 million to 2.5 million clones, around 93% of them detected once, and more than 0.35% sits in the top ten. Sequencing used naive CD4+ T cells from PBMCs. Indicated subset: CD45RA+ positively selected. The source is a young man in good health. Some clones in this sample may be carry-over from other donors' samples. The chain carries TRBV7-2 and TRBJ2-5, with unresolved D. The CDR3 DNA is TGTGCCAGCAGCCCGCTTAGAGAAGAGACCCAGTACTTC. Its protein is CASSPLREETQYF. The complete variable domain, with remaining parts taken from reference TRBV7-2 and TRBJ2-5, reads GAGVSQSPSNKVTEKGKDVELRCDPISGHTALYWYRQSLGQGLEFLIYFQGNSAPDKSGLPSDRFSAERTGGSVSTLTIQRTQQEDSAVYLCASSPLREETQYFGPGTRLLVL.